These 32 T cell receptor beta chains share one sample of origin, sequenced in a study of cytomegalovirus exposure and HLA in healthy donors. Primers: 60 Vbeta forward and 13 Jbeta reverse. The method was immunoSEQ multiplex PCR; TCRdb's version includes in-frame clones alone and lacks a portion of them. Among 150,000 to 200,000 clones, roughly 84% were seen once, and the ten largest hold about 0.24%. Sequenced: PBMCs. The receptor set was obtained from a boy aged 10-17 years in good health and CMV-seronegative.

The CDR3 DNA follows: TGTGCCACCAGCAGAGATCTATCTGGGGCCAACGTCCTGACTTTC. Protein sequence: CATSRDLSGANVLTF. The chain recombines TRBV15 with TRBJ2-6; D is unclear. The length of the CDR3 is 15 residues. V was pared by 0 bases and J by 1 base, with 4 bases between. Per the germline V gene, CDR1 is LNHNV and CDR2 is YYDKDF (reference sequence).

The chain uses TRBV5-8 and TRBJ2-7, with 7 positions matching TRBD1. The germline CDR1 and CDR2 sequences are SGHTS and YDEGEE. V was pared by 0 bases and J by 0 bases, with 6 bases of the junction left unmatched. The CDR3 totals 16 residues. The CDR3 loop is CASSLEGATTSYEQYF. CDR3 coding DNA: TGTGCCAGCAGCTTGGAGGGGGCGACTACCTCCTACGAGCAGTACTTC. The entire variable domain, with the rest obtained from reference TRBV5-8 and TRBJ2-7, is as follows: EAGVTQSPTHLIKTRGQQATLRCSPISGHTSVYWYQQALGLGLQFLLWYDEGEERNRGNFPPRFSGRQFPNYSSELNVNALELEDSALYLCASSLEGATTSYEQYFGPGTRLTVT.

The rearrangement uses TRBV7-3 and TRBJ1-5; TRBD1 is a possible D gene (5 bases). The germline V gene encodes CDR1 SGHTA and CDR2 FQGTGA. There are 13 residues in the CDR3. Trimming took off 5 bases at V and 7 bases at J, with 12 bases between the two ends. The CDR3 spells CASSAQGGQPQHF. CDR3 bases: TGTGCCAGCAGCGCCCAGGGTGGGCAGCCCCAGCATTTT. The whole variable domain, filled in from reference TRBV7-3 and TRBJ1-5, reads GAGVSQTPSNKVTEKGKYVELRCDPISGHTALYWYRQSLGQGPEFLIYFQGTGAADDSGLPNDRFFAVRPEGSVSTLKIQRTERGDSAVYLCASSAQGGQPQHFGDGTRLSIL.

The chain recombines TRBV5-4 with TRBJ1-2; the D is unclear. CDR3 length: 15 residues. In germline, CDR1 is SGHNT, CDR2 YYREEE (reference sequence). The ends were cut back, 1 base at V and 3 bases at J, with 13 bases in the middle. The CDR3 protein is CASSLPGNIDYGYTF. CDR3 nucleotides: TGTGCCAGCAGCTTGCCGGGGAATATAGACTATGGCTACACCTTC.

The chain employs TRBV15 and TRBJ2-2, with 7 bases matching TRBD2. The germline V gene has CDR1 LNHNV and CDR2 YYDKDF (reference sequence). The length of the CDR3 is 17 residues. V dropped 0 bases and J dropped 2; count of bases not matched to a gene: 6. The CDR3 sequence: CATSRDQGGSNTGELFF. CDR3 sequence (DNA): TGTGCCACCAGCAGAGATCAGGGCGGGAGCAACACCGGGGAGCTGTTTTTT.

The V call is TRBV7-2, the J call TRBJ2-7; 9 bases are a match to TRBD1. CDR3 length: 15 amino acids. V was clipped by 3 bases and J by 5 bases; unmatched bases: 8. Germline-derived CDR1 and CDR2 are SGHTA and FQGNSA. The CDR3 reads CASSFTGTGFHEQYF. DNA for the CDR3: TGTGCCAGCAGCTTCACCGGGACAGGGTTCCACGAGCAGTACTTC.

The chain employs TRBV19 and TRBJ2-2; TRBD2 matches at 15 bases. Germline values: CDR1 LNHDA, CDR2 SQIVND (reference sequence). This CDR3 contains 19 residues. V lost 5 bases and J lost 0; bases outside the gene matches: 7. The DNA of the CDR3 is TGTGCCAGTAGTGGACAAAGGACTAGCGGGAGGGCGAACACCGGGGAGCTGTTTTTT. Translation: CASSGQRTSGRANTGELFF.

V usage is TRBV21-1 and J usage is TRBJ2-3; the table's D call, TRBD1, was not checked against the DNA. TRBV21-1 is recorded as a pseudogene. This CDR3 is built from 20 residues. DNA of the CDR3: TGTGCCAGCAGCAAACTTGGGCCAGACAGGGAAAAGATCAGCACAGATACGCAGTATTTT. Translated: CASSKLGPDREKISTDTQYF.

This clone has just one count. The V gene is TRBV28, the J gene TRBJ2-7; a weak D match, TRBD2 (5 bases). The CDR3 sequence is 14 residues long. Germline assignment: CDR1 MDHEN and CDR2 SYDVKM. The V gene lost 2 bases and the J gene lost 0 bases, with 8 bases spanning the gap. CDR3 in amino acids: CASSLLGDSYEQYF. The CDR3 coding sequence is TGTGCCAGCAGTTTACTCGGGGACTCCTACGAGCAGTACTTC.

This clone was recorded once. J is TRBJ2-7 and V is TRBV11-3; maybe TRBD1 (7 bases). CDR1 is SGHNT and CDR2 is YENEEA in the germline V gene. V dropped 8 bases and J dropped 6 bases, with 17 bases sitting between them. This CDR3 spans 13 amino acids. The CDR3 reads CASSQGGTGEQYF. In nucleotides, the CDR3 is TGTGCCAGCTCCCAGGGGGGAACTGGCGAGCAGTACTTC.

This chain joins TRBV14 and TRBJ1-1; 10 nucleotides match TRBD1. J was trimmed by 5 bases and V by 4 bases; bases with no gene match: 10. Germline V gene lookup returns CDR1 SGHDN and CDR2 FVKESK. This CDR3 has 16 residues. CDR3 bases: TGTGCCAGCAGCCTTAAGACAGGGGGCTGGGATACTGAAGCTTTCTTT. It translates to CASSLKTGGWDTEAFF.

The J gene is TRBJ1-2, the V gene TRBV6-6; maybe TRBD1 (6 bases). Germline CDR1 is MNHNY and CDR2 is SVGAGI (reference sequence). The V and J ends lost 5 bases and 6 bases respectively, with 13 bases between them. This CDR3 has 13 residues. CDR3 region: CASSDRGANGYTF. DNA for the CDR3: TGTGCCAGCAGTGACCGGGGGGCCAATGGCTACACCTTC.

The genes are TRBV20-1 and TRBJ1-1, with no clear D. Germline-derived CDR1 and CDR2 are DFQATT and SNEGSKA (reference sequence). V gave up 6 bases and J gave up 8 bases, with 13 bases separating them. This CDR3 comprises 11 residues. As DNA, the CDR3 is TGCAGTGCCATAGAAGGGAGCGAAGCTTTCTTT. Translation gives CSAIEGSEAFF.

The chain combines TRBV7-2 with TRBJ2-2, with D possibly matching TRBD1 (6 bases). This CDR3 contains 13 residues. The germline V gene has CDR1 SGHTA and CDR2 FQGNSA. The germline V and J ends were trimmed by 5 bases and 7 bases, with 11 bases remaining between them. The CDR3 region is CASSPRGYGELFF. CDR3 nucleotides: TGTGCCAGCAGCCCCAGGGGATACGGGGAGCTGTTTTTT.

This sequence joins TRBV5-1 and TRBJ2-2; D is possibly TRBD2 (6 bases). CDR3 length: 13 residues. CDR1 and CDR2 from the germline V gene are SGHRS and YFSETQ. V was cut by 2 bases and J by 5 bases, with 7 bases left in between. The CDR3 DNA follows: TGCGCCAGCAGCTTTGGGGGGACCGGGGAGCTGTTTTTT. This translates into CASSFGGTGELFF.

The chain combines TRBV4-1 with TRBJ2-7; 10 bases match TRBD1. In germline, CDR1 is MGHRA, CDR2 YSYEKL. The V segment lost 4 bases and the J segment 2 bases; nucleotides outside the gene matches: 2. This CDR3 spans 14 amino acids. The CDR3 region is CASSRGQGTYEQYF. The DNA of the CDR3 is TGCGCCAGCAGCCGGGGACAGGGGACCTACGAGCAGTACTTC.

CDR3 region: CASSFGTGLEQYF. The DNA of the CDR3 is TGTGCCAGCAGCTTCGGCACAGGGTTAGAGCAGTACTTC. J is TRBJ2-7 and V is TRBV5-5; TRBD1 is a possible D gene (6 bases). Germline assignment: CDR1 SGHKS and CDR2 YYEKEE (reference sequence). The CDR3 runs to 13 residues. Trimming removed 2 bases from V and 7 bases from J, with 13 bases in between.

The chain employs TRBV4-1 and TRBJ1-2, with D maybe TRBD1 (5 bases). Trimming shortened V by 3 bases and J by 1 base, and 18 bases separated the two germline ends. The germline V gene encodes CDR1 MGHRA and CDR2 YSYEKL. This CDR3 has 17 residues. For the CDR3, the DNA is TGCGCCAGCAGCCACGGGGGTGGGAGAAACTTTAACTATGGCTACACCTTC. Encoded protein: CASSHGGGRNFNYGYTF.

DNA of the CDR3: TGTGCCAGCAGTTCCCCCCGACGGCGGGAAGGCACAGATACGCAGTATTTT. It is translated as CASSSPRRREGTDTQYF. The chain uses TRBV28 and TRBJ2-3; D perhaps matches TRBD2 (6 bases). The ends were cut back, 4 bases at V and 1 base at J, with 18 bases in the middle. Germline V lookup: CDR1 MDHEN, CDR2 SYDVKM. This CDR3 has 17 amino acids.

The chain employs TRBV6-5 and TRBJ2-7; perhaps TRBD2 as D (6 bases). CDR1 MNHEY and CDR2 SVGAGI come from the germline V gene. Trimming removed 7 bases at V and 2 bases at J, with 18 bases between. The CDR3 contains 15 residues. The CDR3 loop is CASTTNPGEAYEQYF. The CDR3 bases are TGTGCCAGCACCACCAACCCGGGGGAGGCCTACGAGCAGTACTTC.

To note about this clone: The same CDR3 can be traced to other DNA sequences in this sample. The chain uses TRBV5-1 and TRBJ2-7, with 9 bases identical to TRBD1. The CDR3 spans 14 residues. Germline V gene data show CDR1 as SGHRS and CDR2 as YFSETQ. V lost 0 bases, J lost 5 bases, and 3 bases stayed unmatched. The CDR3: CASSLGDRVHEQYF. As DNA, the CDR3 is TGCGCCAGCAGCTTGGGGGACAGGGTTCACGAGCAGTACTTC.

The chain couples TRBV6-5 to TRBJ2-1, with TRBD2 identical over 12 bases. The germline CDR1 and CDR2 sequences are MNHEY and SVGAGI. J lost 7 bases, V lost 6 bases, and 7 bases had no gene match. The CDR3 runs 15 residues. The CDR3 loop is CASRNPGLAGNEQFF. The CDR3 DNA sequence: TGTGCCAGCAGAAACCCCGGACTAGCGGGAAATGAGCAGTTCTTC.

V is TRBV29-1 and J is TRBJ1-2; D remains ambiguous. The CDR3 runs to 11 residues. Trimming stripped 7 bases from V and 0 bases from J, with 6 bases between. Germline V lookup: CDR1 SQVTM, CDR2 ANQGSEA. As DNA, the CDR3 is TGCAGCGGCGGGACTAACTATGGCTACACCTTC. Its protein is CSGGTNYGYTF. The complete variable domain, with remaining parts taken from reference TRBV29-1 and TRBJ1-2, reads SAVISQKPSRDICQRGTSLTIQCQVDSQVTMMFWYRQQPGQSLTLIATANQGSEATYESGFVIDKFPISRPNLTFSTLTVSNMSPEDSSIYLCSGGTNYGYTFGSGTRLTVV.

The chain couples TRBV5-4 to TRBJ1-1; 7 nucleotides match TRBD1. CDR1 is SGHNT and CDR2 is YYREEE in the germline V gene (reference sequence). With 3 bases clipped from V and 6 bases from J, the junction kept 8 bases outside the gene matches. The CDR3 totals 14 residues. CDR3 region: CASSSPQQGSEAFF. In DNA, the CDR3 is TGTGCCAGCAGCTCACCCCAACAGGGGTCTGAAGCTTTCTTT.

The chain recombines TRBV9 with TRBJ2-7; D possibly corresponds to TRBD1 (5 bases). The length of the CDR3 is 15 residues. V was clipped by 1 base and J by 1 base, with 12 bases between them. CDR1 and CDR2 (germline): SGDLS, YYNGEE. The CDR3 coding sequence is TGTGCCAGCAGCGTAAGAGTCGACAGTTCCTACGAGCAGTACTTC. Amino acids: CASSVRVDSSYEQYF.

The chain links TRBV5-1 to TRBJ2-1; 10 bases fit TRBD2. The V gene's germline CDR1 is SGHRS and CDR2 YFSETQ. Germline trimming cut 4 bases from V and 8 bases from J; bases unmatched to any gene: 9. The CDR3 is 15 amino acids. The CDR3 loop is CASSREREGLDEQFF. The CDR3 DNA sequence: TGCGCCAGCAGCCGCGAGCGGGAGGGCCTGGATGAGCAGTTCTTC. The full variable domain, completed using reference TRBV5-1 and TRBJ2-1, is KAGVTQTPRYLIKTRGQQVTLSCSPISGHRSVSWYQQTPGQGLQFLFEYFSETQRNKGNFPGRFSGRQFSNSRSEMNVSTLELGDSALYLCASSREREGLDEQFFGPGTRLTVL.

The rearrangement uses TRBV9 and TRBJ2-1, with 7 bases aligning to TRBD2. CDR3 length equals 16 residues. In germline, CDR1 is SGDLS, CDR2 YYNGEE. The V segment lost 4 bases and the J segment 3 bases; nucleotides outside the gene matches: 10. The CDR3: CASSPGWLAVYNEQFF. The CDR3 region has the DNA TGTGCCAGCAGCCCCGGTTGGCTAGCGGTCTACAATGAGCAGTTCTTC.

This clone has only a few counts. This chain connects TRBV29-1 to TRBJ1-1, with 7 positions matching TRBD1. J gave up 5 bases and V 8 bases, and 5 bases lay outside the gene matches. The CDR3 sequence is 11 residues long. The germline V gene has CDR1 SQVTM and CDR2 ANQGSEA. Here the CDR3 reads CSLAQGTEAFF. CDR3 bases: TGCAGCTTAGCACAGGGGACTGAAGCTTTCTTT. Combining the CDR3 with reference TRBV29-1 and TRBJ1-1 gives the whole variable domain SAVISQKPSRDICQRGTSLTIQCQVDSQVTMMFWYRQQPGQSLTLIATANQGSEATYESGFVIDKFPISRPNLTFSTLTVSNMSPEDSSIYLCSLAQGTEAFFGQGTRLTVV.

V gene TRBV19 combines with J gene TRBJ1-5, with 7 bases identical to TRBD1. CDR3 length: 14 amino acids. V shed 4 bases and J 4 bases; nucleotides not matched to a gene: 4. Germline V gene sequence: CDR1 LNHDA, CDR2 SQIVND (reference sequence). In DNA form, the CDR3 reads TGTGCCAGTAGTACCCGGACAGGTAATCAGCCCCAGCATTTT. Protein sequence: CASSTRTGNQPQHF.

V is TRBV28 and J is TRBJ1-2; 8 nucleotides line up with TRBD1. V lost 6 bases and J lost 5; bases outside the gene matches: 20. The germline V gene encodes CDR1 MDHEN and CDR2 SYDVKM. The CDR3 is 18 amino acids. CDR3 protein: CASSLRGVNRGMGYGYTF. CDR3 DNA: TGTGCCAGCAGCCTAAGGGGGGTGAACAGGGGGATGGGTTATGGCTACACCTTC.

The chain links TRBV5-1 to TRBJ2-7, with D unclear. The CDR3 runs to 14 residues. The V gene lost 0 bases and the J gene lost 3 bases, with 10 bases spanning the gap. The germline V gene has CDR1 SGHRS and CDR2 YFSETQ. CDR3 DNA sequence: TGCGCCAGCAGCTTGGTGGTCAGACACTACGAGCAGTACTTC. Its protein product is CASSLVVRHYEQYF.

The gene calls are TRBV6-5 and TRBJ1-4, with D unresolved. The CDR3 covers 15 residues. Trimming took 0 bases from V and 5 from J, leaving 10 bases between them. CDR1 is MNHEY, CDR2 SVGAGI, per germline. The CDR3 reads CASSYSLQINEKLFF. CDR3 coding DNA: TGTGCCAGCAGTTACTCGTTACAGATAAATGAAAAACTGTTTTTT.